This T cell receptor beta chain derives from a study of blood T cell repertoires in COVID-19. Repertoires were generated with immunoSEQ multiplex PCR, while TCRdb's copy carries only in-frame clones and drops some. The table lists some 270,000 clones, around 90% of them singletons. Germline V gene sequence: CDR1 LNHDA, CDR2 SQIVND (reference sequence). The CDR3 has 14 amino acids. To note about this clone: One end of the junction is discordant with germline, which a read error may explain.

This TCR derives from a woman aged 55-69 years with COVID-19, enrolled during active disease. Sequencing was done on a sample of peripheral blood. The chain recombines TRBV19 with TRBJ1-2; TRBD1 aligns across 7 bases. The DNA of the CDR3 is TGTGCCAGTAGAATAGCCGGACAGGAGGGGGGCTACACCTTC. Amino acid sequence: CASRIAGQEGGYTF. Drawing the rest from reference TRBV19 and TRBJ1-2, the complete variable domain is DGGITQSPKYLFRKEGQNVTLSCEQNLNHDAMYWYRQDPGQGLRLIYYSQIVNDFQKGDIAEGYSVSREKKESFPLTVTSAQKNPTAFYLCASRIAGQEGGYTFGSGTRLTVV.